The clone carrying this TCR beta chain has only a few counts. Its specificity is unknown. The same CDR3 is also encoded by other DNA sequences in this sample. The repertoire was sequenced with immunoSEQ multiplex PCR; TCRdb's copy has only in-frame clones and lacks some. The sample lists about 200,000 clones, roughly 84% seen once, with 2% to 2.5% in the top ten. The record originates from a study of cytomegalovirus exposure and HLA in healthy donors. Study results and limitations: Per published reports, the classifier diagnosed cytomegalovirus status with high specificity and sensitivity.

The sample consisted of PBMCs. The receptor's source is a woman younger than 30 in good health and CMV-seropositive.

The CDR3 protein is CASSVQDSGNTIYF. CDR3 in DNA: TGTGCCAGCAGCGTGCAGGATTCTGGAAACACCATATATTTT. The V gene is TRBV9, the J gene TRBJ1-3; unclear D gene. V gave up 2 bases and J gave up 1 base, with 7 bases separating them. The CDR3 extends over 14 amino acids. Germline V gene data show CDR1 as SGDLS and CDR2 as YYNGEE.